Listed below are T cell receptor beta chains from one sample, sequenced in a study of tissue T cells after allogeneic stem cell transplantation. The table came from immunoSEQ multiplex PCR; TCRdb's copy has only in-frame clones and leaves some out. The table has 26,000 or so clones, about 89% seen once. The sequencing here drew on blood, taken before transplantation. Every receptor here comes from a male donor at least 60 years old who later had graft-versus-host disease after an allogeneic stem cell transplant. Each CDR3 is given with its conserved first and last residue. A D gene is named only where the DNA matches it firmly. The size of a clone is reported for some rows only, either as once, few or many, or as a class for expanded clones.

clone size,J gene,D gene,V gene,CDR3 length,CDR3 DNA,CDR3 protein
NA,TRBJ1-3,NA,TRBV3-1/TRBV3-2,16,TGTGCCAGCAGCCAAGAGGGCAGGGGCACTGGAAACACCATATATTTT,CASSQEGRGTGNTIYF
NA,TRBJ1-2,NA,TRBV28,13,TGTGCCAGCAGATCTACAGGGAATAGTGGCTACACCTTC,CASRSTGNSGYTF
NA,TRBJ1-2,NA,TRBV4-2,13,TGTGCCAGCAGCCACAGGGGTTTGAGGGGCTACACCTTC,CASSHRGLRGYTF
NA,TRBJ2-5,NA,TRBV6-1,16,TGTGCCAGCAGTGTTACTAGACAGGGAGGGGGAGAGACCCAGTACTTC,CASSVTRQGGGETQYF
NA,TRBJ2-7,TRBD1,TRBV15,15,TGTGCCACCAGCAGAGACCCGGGACAGGGCTACGAGCAGTACTTC,CATSRDPGQGYEQYF
NA,TRBJ2-1,NA,TRBV6-5,15,TGTGCCAGCATCCCGACAAGGACGGTCTACAATGAGCAGTTCTTC,CASIPTRTVYNEQFF
NA,TRBJ1-4,NA,TRBV6-5,13,TGTGCCAGCAGGGGGGGTCTTAATGAAAAACTGTTTTTT,CASRGGLNEKLFF
once,TRBJ1-2,NA,TRBV3-1/TRBV3-2,13,TGTGCCAGCAGCCAAGCCGGGACGGGAGGCTACACCTTC,CASSQAGTGGYTF
NA,TRBJ2-7,NA,TRBV7-8,13,TGTGCCAGCAGCTCCCCCCCGCTCCTCAGGCAGTACTTC,CASSSPPLLRQYF
NA,TRBJ2-7,TRBD1,TRBV5-1,15,TGCGCCAGCAGCTCCTCGGGACAGGGGCCCTACGAGCAGTACTTC,CASSSSGQGPYEQYF
NA,TRBJ1-4,NA,TRBV10-2,14,TGCGCCAGCAGTGAGTCGGGGGTAGGGGAAAAACTGTTTTTT,CASSESGVGEKLFF
NA,TRBJ2-3,NA,TRBV27,17,TGTGCCAGCACCCTGACCCGTAAGTCAACAGGCACAGATACGCAGTATTTT,CASTLTRKSTGTDTQYF
NA,TRBJ2-2,TRBD2,TRBV3-1/TRBV3-2,13,TGTGCCAGCAGCCAACGGGAGGCCGGGGAGCTGTTTTTT,CASSQREAGELFF
NA,TRBJ2-7,NA,TRBV28,15,TGTGCCAGCAGTTTATCCCCGACAGACCCCTACGAGCAGTACTTC,CASSLSPTDPYEQYF
NA,TRBJ2-7,NA,TRBV11-2,12,TGTGCCAGCAGCTCCCACCTCTACGAGCAGTACTTC,CASSSHLYEQYF
few,TRBJ2-1,TRBD1,TRBV2,15,TGTGCCAGCAAAAAAACCGTGACAGGGGACAATGAGCAGTTCTTC,CASKKTVTGDNEQFF
NA,TRBJ1-3,TRBD1,TRBV6-5,15,TGTGCCAGCATCATGACAGGGGGATCTGGAAACACCATATATTTT,CASIMTGGSGNTIYF
NA,TRBJ1-1,NA,TRBV2,14,TGTGCCAGCACCCGAGCAGAGCTGAACACTGAAGCTTTCTTT,CASTRAELNTEAFF
NA,TRBJ1-6,NA,TRBV3-1/TRBV3-2,17,TGTGCCAGCAGCCAAGATCTGGGGCAATTAGATAATTCACCCCTCCACTTT,CASSQDLGQLDNSPLHF
NA,TRBJ1-2,TRBD1,TRBV5-1,12,TGCGCCAGCACCCAGGGGGCTGATGGCTACACCTTC,CASTQGADGYTF
NA,TRBJ2-7,NA,TRBV2,13,TGTGCCAGCAGTGAGAGTGCCTCCTACGAGCAGTACTTC,CASSESASYEQYF
NA,TRBJ2-7,NA,TRBV18,14,TGTGCCAGCTCACCACAGTGGGGGTTGGACGAGCAGTACTTC,CASSPQWGLDEQYF
NA,TRBJ2-1,NA,TRBV27,16,TGTGCCAGCAGTTTCTTGTCGCGGGATCGTAACAATGAGCAGTTCTTC,CASSFLSRDRNNEQFF
NA,TRBJ2-7,TRBD1,TRBV9,15,TGTGCCAGCAGCCGACAGGGGGCCGGCAACTACGAGCAGTACTTC,CASSRQGAGNYEQYF
NA,TRBJ2-7,NA,TRBV4-1,14,TGCGCCAGCAGCCAAGATCAGAACAGGGTAAGGCAGTACTTC,CASSQDQNRVRQYF
NA,TRBJ2-2,NA,TRBV11-3,15,TGTGCCAGCAGCTTAGATACAGGACGCACCGGGGAGCTGTTTTTT,CASSLDTGRTGELFF
NA,TRBJ2-5,NA,TRBV6-1,11,TGTGCCAGCAGTGAAAGGGTGACCCAGTACTTC,CASSERVTQYF
once,TRBJ2-1,TRBD2,TRBV19,15,TGTGCCAGCCGCCTTAAGGCGGGGGGGCCGAATGAGCAGTTCTTC,CASRLKAGGPNEQFF
NA,TRBJ2-1,TRBD2,TRBV5-5,19,TGTGCCAGCAGCCGCCCCTCGGGACTAGCGGGGGTGAGCTACAATGAGCAGTTCTTC,CASSRPSGLAGVSYNEQFF
NA,TRBJ2-1,NA,TRBV7-6,15,TGTGCCAGCAGCCAGACCGGGACTTCTTACAATGAGCAGTTCTTC,CASSQTGTSYNEQFF
NA,TRBJ1-5,NA,TRBV6-4,14,TGTGCCAGCAGTGGGCCGGATAGCAATCAGCCCCAGCATTTT,CASSGPDSNQPQHF
NA,TRBJ1-4,NA,TRBV24-1,18,TGTGCCACCAGTGATCCCCGGGATGGGGGGCGCGATGAGGAAAAACTGTTTTTT,CATSDPRDGGRDEEKLFF
NA,TRBJ1-6,NA,TRBV30,14,TGTGCCTCTCAGGACCACGATCGGGATTCACCCCTCCACTTT,CASQDHDRDSPLHF
NA,TRBJ1-1,NA,TRBV28,14,TGTGCCAGCAGCCCGGGACGGTGGAGAGTAGAAGCTTTCTTT,CASSPGRWRVEAFF
NA,TRBJ2-7,TRBD2,TRBV19,18,TGTGCCAGTAGTATCTCTCTCGCCCGGGCTAGCGGGAACTACGAGCAGTACTTC,CASSISLARASGNYEQYF
once,TRBJ2-5,TRBD1,TRBV9,14,TGTGCCAGCAGCGTAGCAGGGGGCGGAGAGACCCAGTACTTC,CASSVAGGGETQYF
few,TRBJ2-5,NA,TRBV7-9,16,TGTGCCAGCAGCTTAAAGTACAGAGTAATACAAGAGACCCAGTACTTC,CASSLKYRVIQETQYF
NA,TRBJ1-6,NA,TRBV10-1,16,TGCGCCAGCAGTGAGTCTCCTTCCTCCTTGAATTCACCCCTCCACTTT,CASSESPSSLNSPLHF
NA,TRBJ1-1,NA,TRBV18,15,TGTGCCAGCTCACCACCCAACGGCATAGGCACTGAAGCTTTCTTT,CASSPPNGIGTEAFF
NA,TRBJ2-1,NA,TRBV6-1,16,TGTGCCAGCAGTGAAGAGGCAAGGGGGTTCTACAATGAGCAGTTCTTC,CASSEEARGFYNEQFF
NA,TRBJ1-1,NA,TRBV11-2,14,TGTGCCCGTCAGGGAGCGAAGATGAACACTGAAGCTTTCTTT,CARQGAKMNTEAFF
NA,TRBJ1-6,TRBD1,TRBV2,16,TGTGCCAGCAGCCTGGACAGGGGCTCCTATAATTCACCCCTCCACTTT,CASSLDRGSYNSPLHF
NA,TRBJ2-5,NA,TRBV28,13,TGTGCCAGCCGGGCACTTCCCCAAGAGACCCAGTACTTC,CASRALPQETQYF
NA,TRBJ2-7,TRBD2,TRBV5-5,16,TGTGCCAGCAGCCGAGGGACTAGCGGGATGACCTACGAGCAGTACTTC,CASSRGTSGMTYEQYF
once,TRBJ1-2,TRBD1,TRBV19,16,TGTGCCAGTAGTACCGGACAGGGAATAATACGCGCAGGCTACACCTTC,CASSTGQGIIRAGYTF